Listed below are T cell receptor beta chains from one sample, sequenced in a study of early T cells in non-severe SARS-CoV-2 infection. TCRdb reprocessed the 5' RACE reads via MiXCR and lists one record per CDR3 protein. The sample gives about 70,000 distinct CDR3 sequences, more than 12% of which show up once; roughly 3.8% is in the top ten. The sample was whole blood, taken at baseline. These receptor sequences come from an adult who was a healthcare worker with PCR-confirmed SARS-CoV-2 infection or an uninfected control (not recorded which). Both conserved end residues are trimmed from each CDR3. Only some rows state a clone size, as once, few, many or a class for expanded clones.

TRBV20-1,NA,SARPPWGRSGNTIY
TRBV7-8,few,ASTGQETEAF
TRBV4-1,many,ASSQGTTAFNQPQH
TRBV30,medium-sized,AWSVRGLSGNTIY
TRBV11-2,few,ASSFARANTEAF
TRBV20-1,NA,SATGEWGEKLF
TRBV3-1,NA,ASSQLTGVDTGELF
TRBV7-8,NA,ASSLRAGDQNSPLH
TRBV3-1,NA,ASSRLPGDEQY
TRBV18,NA,ASSPPMAGGSGYT
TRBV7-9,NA,ASSLGTDASTDTQY
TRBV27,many,ASSFKGANSYEQY
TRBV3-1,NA,ASSHSVGTGDEKLF
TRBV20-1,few,SARDRRGGQETQY
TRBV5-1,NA,ASSPGTSGSGTGELF
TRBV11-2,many,ASSFPGVNT
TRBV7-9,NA,ASSSSRAVAKNIQY
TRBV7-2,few,ASSGDRTDTQY
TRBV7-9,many,ASSPQLEDTEAF
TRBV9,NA,ASSVSARDTEAF
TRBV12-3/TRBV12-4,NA,ASSFSENTEAF
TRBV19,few,ASSFWSSTDTQY
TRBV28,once,ASSLLGGQYYGYT
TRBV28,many,ASSPMTAYNEQF
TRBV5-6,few,ASSLRYPNTEAF
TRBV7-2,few,ASSLEPHQGGSYNEQF
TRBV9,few,ASRGDTGELF
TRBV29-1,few,SGGQGSETQY